The 2 T cell receptor beta chains in this list originate from one sample, sequenced in a study of PD-1 blockade in classical Hodgkin lymphoma. The assay was immunoSEQ multiplex PCR, and TCRdb's table has in-frame clones only and misses some. Found here are about 93,000 clones, around 81% of them singletons; the top ten hold roughly 16%. Every patient was affected by relapse after autologous stem cell transplantation, while exposure to brentuximab vedotin was not uniform. Sequenced material: peripheral blood mononuclear cells (PBMCs), taken before the second cycle of nivolumab. Receptors originate from a human donor with classical Hodgkin lymphoma.

This sequence joins TRBV15 and TRBJ2-5; unclear D gene. V was shortened by 0 bases and J by 1 base, with 9 bases between the two germline ends. The length of the CDR3 is 15 residues. In germline, CDR1 is LNHNV, CDR2 YYDKDF (reference sequence). The CDR3 spells CATSRDGQIQETQYF. The CDR3 DNA follows: TGTGCCACCAGCAGAGATGGTCAGATCCAAGAGACCCAGTACTTC.

In its sample, this clone was seen once. The gene calls are TRBV28 and TRBJ2-7, with a tentative D call TRBD1 (5 bases). V was pared by 8 bases and J by 6 bases, with 20 bases between. The CDR3 length is 14 residues. Germline values: CDR1 MDHEN, CDR2 SYDVKM. CDR3 bases: TGTGCCAGCTCCCTGGTAGGGGCCTTGATCGAGCAGTACTTC. Its protein product is CASSLVGALIEQYF.